These 19 T cell receptor beta chains share one sample of origin, sequenced in a study of vaccination effects on CD4 cells after COVID-19. Only in-frame clones appear in the TCRdb table, and some are missing; sequencing was by immunoSEQ multiplex PCR. There are 40,000 to 45,000 clones in the sample; less than 85% occur only once, and around 3.5% lies in the top ten. Around day 10 of culture, CD4+ T cells were separated out. Documented for the person is a PCR-confirmed SARS-CoV-2 infection occurring between March and December 2020. Two-dose vaccination with either BNT162b2 or mRNA-1273 was given to the participants. Which antigens these TCRs recognize remains unknown. The source was CD4+ T cells from PBMCs cultured without peptide, collected after COVID-19 vaccination. The origin of the receptors is a human donor who had a prior SARS-CoV-2 infection.

The rearrangement joins TRBV18 to TRBJ2-1; D might be TRBD2 (6 bases). V was cut by 6 bases and J by 9 bases, with 21 bases left in between. The length of the CDR3 is 15 residues. CDR1 is KGHSH, CDR2 LQKENI, per germline. The CDR3: CASSVNEGTHGEQFF. CDR3 sequence (DNA): TGTGCCAGCTCCGTAAACGAGGGGACTCACGGTGAGCAGTTCTTC.

This clone was seen a few times. In DNA, the CDR3 is TGTGCCAGCAGCTCAGGGTCTGGAAACACCATATATTTT. This codes for CASSSGSGNTIYF. V gene TRBV7-9 combines with J gene TRBJ1-3; possible D gene TRBD1, 5 bases. The CDR3 sequence is 13 residues long. The germline CDR1 and CDR2 sequences are SEHNR and FQNEAQ (reference sequence). Between the trimmed V and J ends, which lost 4 bases and 1 base, there was a span of 5 bases.

The CDR3 sequence: CASMGGPAPDTQYF. The CDR3 DNA reads as TGTGCCAGCATGGGAGGCCCTGCACCCGATACGCAGTATTTT. The rearrangement joins TRBV28 to TRBJ2-3; tentative D call: TRBD2 (6 bases). The V gene's germline CDR1 is MDHEN and CDR2 SYDVKM. The V gene lost 7 bases and the J gene lost 6 bases, with 17 bases spanning the gap. The CDR3 spans 14 residues.

The chain uses TRBV2 and TRBJ1-6; 10 nucleotides align to TRBD1. The germline gives CDR1 SNHLY, CDR2 FYNNEI. The V gene end was trimmed by 5 bases and the J gene end by 8 bases; junction bases not matched to a gene: 9. CDR3 size: 16 residues. In nucleotides, the CDR3 is TGTGCCAGCAGTCCGGGGACAGGGGTACGAGATTCACCCCTCCACTTT. This gives the protein CASSPGTGVRDSPLHF.

CDR3: CASSLIRGPSRQYF. CDR3 nucleotides: TGTGCCAGCAGCTTAATACGGGGGCCGAGTCGGCAGTACTTC. The J gene is TRBJ2-7, the V gene TRBV11-2; either TRBD1 or TRBD2 may supply D (6 bases each). The CDR3 has 14 residues. V dropped 2 bases and J dropped 9 bases, with 17 bases sitting between them. Germline-derived CDR1 and CDR2 are SGHAT and FQNNGV.

The chain joins TRBV7-8 to TRBJ1-3, with D perhaps matching TRBD1 (5 bases). Germline V gene lookup returns CDR1 SGHVS and CDR2 FQNEAQ. The CDR3 sequence is 14 residues long. Trimming pared 1 base from V and 3 bases from J, leaving 7 bases between. The CDR3 sequence is CASSLVRDGNTIYF. The DNA of the CDR3 is TGTGCCAGCAGCTTAGTCAGGGATGGAAACACCATATATTTT.

Only one count was recorded for this clone. This chain links TRBV4-2 with TRBJ1-1; no clear D gene. The V end lost 0 bases, the J end lost 4 bases, and 9 bases lay between the germline ends. CDR1 and CDR2 (germline): LGHNA, YNFKEQ. The CDR3 sequence is 14 residues long. CDR3 nucleotides: TGTGCCAGCAGCCAAGAATCTCGGGCCACTGAAGCTTTCTTT. Protein sequence: CASSQESRATEAFF.

The V and J genes are TRBV15 and TRBJ2-7; no firm D call. Germline CDR1 reads LNHNV; CDR2 reads YYDKDF (reference sequence). The CDR3 is 16 amino acids. The V gene lost 0 bases and the J gene lost 4 bases, with 16 bases spanning the gap. For the CDR3, the DNA is TGTGCCACCAGCAGAGAGGAGCCTCTCCGGTTTTACGAGCAGTACTTC. Amino acid sequence: CATSREEPLRFYEQYF.

The gene calls are TRBV7-3 and TRBJ1-1, with D unresolved. The V and J ends lost 5 bases and 4 bases respectively, with 11 bases between them. The CDR3 sequence is 13 residues long. Germline V gives CDR1 SGHTA, CDR2 FQGTGA. CDR3 nucleotides: TGTGCCAGCAGCGTAGGGATGGGCACTGAAGCTTTCTTT. It specifies CASSVGMGTEAFF.

This clone occurred once. The V and J genes are TRBV4-2 and TRBJ2-1, with D maybe TRBD2 (5 bases). This CDR3 comprises 13 residues. Trimming cost V 5 bases and J 3 bases, with 8 bases left between them. Germline V gene sequence: CDR1 LGHNA, CDR2 YNFKEQ. The CDR3 DNA reads TGTGCCAGCAGCGCCCGGGACTACAATGAGCAGTTCTTC. This gives the protein CASSARDYNEQFF.

V is TRBV30 and J is TRBJ1-2; no definite D call. The CDR3 consists of 14 residues. V was shortened by 0 bases and J by 4 bases, with 12 bases between the two germline ends. Per the germline V gene, CDR1 is GTSNPN and CDR2 is SVGIG (reference sequence). The CDR3 bases are TGTGCCTGGAGTGTACGTGGTCTGGCCTATGGCTACACCTTC. This gives the protein CAWSVRGLAYGYTF.

This sequence joins TRBV7-2 and TRBJ2-1; unclear D gene. The CDR3 has 13 amino acids. From germline, CDR1 is SGHTA and CDR2 FQGNSA. V lost 0 bases and J 8 bases, leaving 8 bases between the germline ends. The CDR3 region has the DNA TGTGCCAGCAGCTTAGCGGAAGGGTATGAGCAGTTCTTC. Translating it yields CASSLAEGYEQFF.

This rearrangement joins TRBV21-1 to TRBJ1-1. TRBV21-1 is a recognized pseudogene. This CDR3 has 15 amino acids. The CDR3: CASSKCKFVEGFAFF. As DNA, the CDR3 is TGTGCCAGCAGCAAGTGTAAATTTGTAGAGGGGTTTGCTTTCTTT.

The chain joins TRBV2 to TRBJ1-5; D perhaps matches TRBD1 (6 bases). The germline V gene has CDR1 SNHLY and CDR2 FYNNEI. The CDR3 is made up of 14 amino acids. The ends were cut back, 7 bases at V and 7 bases at J, with 17 bases in the middle. CDR3 protein: CASNQEGGRQPQHF. In DNA form, the CDR3 reads TGTGCCAGCAATCAGGAGGGGGGGCGACAGCCCCAGCATTTT.

There are a few counts of this clone. The rearrangement uses TRBV18 and TRBJ2-2; 12 nucleotides agree with TRBD2. CDR3 length: 16 amino acids. Germline loops: CDR1 KGHSH, CDR2 LQKENI. V trimming: 7 bases; J trimming: 7 bases; junction bases outside the gene matches: 10. Here the CDR3 reads CASCALAGGPGGELFF. The CDR3 DNA sequence: TGTGCCAGCTGCGCCCTAGCGGGAGGGCCCGGCGGGGAGCTGTTTTTT.

CDR3 sequence (DNA): TGCGCCAGCAGCTTGGGGCCTCGGGGAAATTCACCCCTCCACTTT. It translates to CASSLGPRGNSPLHF. The chain uses TRBV5-1 and TRBJ1-6, with D unclear. Between the trimmed V and J ends, which lost 0 bases and 7 bases, there was a span of 11 bases. There are 15 residues in the CDR3. CDR1 and CDR2 (germline): SGHRS, YFSETQ.

This clone has a single count. This chain connects TRBV5-8 to TRBJ2-1; D assignment may be TRBD1 or TRBD2 (5 bases each). The germline V gene encodes CDR1 SGHTS and CDR2 YDEGEE. The CDR3 extends over 18 amino acids. Deletions cut 1 base from V and 5 bases from J, with 22 bases between. CDR3 loop: CASSLRDGNFPVDNEQFF. The CDR3 DNA follows: TGTGCCAGCAGCTTGAGGGACGGGAACTTCCCTGTCGACAATGAGCAGTTCTTC.

This clone was seen only once. The V and J genes are TRBV30 and TRBJ2-3; possibly TRBD2 for D (6 bases). This CDR3 spans 13 amino acids. V gave up 5 bases and J gave up 4 bases, with 13 bases separating them. The V gene's germline CDR1 is GTSNPN and CDR2 SVGIG (reference sequence). The CDR3 here is CAWLGEVADTQYF. The CDR3 region has the DNA TGTGCCTGGTTAGGGGAGGTAGCAGATACGCAGTATTTT.

This clone has only a few counts. The chain recombines TRBV7-9 with TRBJ2-1; weak D call: TRBD2 (5 bases). CDR1 is SEHNR, CDR2 FQNEAQ, per germline (reference sequence). CDR3 length: 15 residues. V was clipped by 3 bases and J by 5 bases, with 14 bases between them. Written as DNA, the CDR3 is TGTGCCAGCAGCTTTTTACCCAGCGGCAACAATGAGCAGTTCTTC. Its translation: CASSFLPSGNNEQFF.